Shown below are 9 T cell receptor beta chains from a single sample sequenced in a study of identical twins. TCRdb re-called the 5' RACE reads with MiXCR, one entry per CDR3 protein. Seen here are over 250,000 distinct CDR3 sequences, roughly 8.6% observed once, and the top ten hold 5.5% to 9%. In addition, the sample was reused for a study of yellow fever vaccine responses in identical twins.

Sequencing used CD8+ T cells sorted from blood. These receptors were obtained from a young woman in good health.

There are many counts of this clonotype. The chain combines TRBV7-8 with TRBJ2-5; maybe TRBD2 (7 bases). Germline values: CDR1 SGHVS, CDR2 FQNEAQ. Trimming pared 5 bases from V and 2 bases from J, leaving 18 bases between. The CDR3 extends over 16 amino acids. CDR3 in DNA: TGTGCCAGCAGCACACTGCTACGGGGGGCACAAGAGACCCAGTACTTC. Translation gives CASSTLLRGAQETQYF.

The rearrangement joins TRBV7-9 to TRBJ2-7; D perhaps matches TRBD2 (6 bases). CDR3 length: 16 amino acids. Germline values: CDR1 SEHNR, CDR2 FQNEAQ (reference sequence). Trimming left V 5 bases short and J 4 bases short, with 21 bases between. The CDR3 loop reads CASSTNRDRRGYEQYF. The CDR3 coding sequence is TGTGCCAGCAGCACCAACCGGGACCGCCGGGGGTACGAGCAGTACTTC.

V is TRBV2 and J is TRBJ2-2; 7 bases fit TRBD1. The CDR3 has 15 amino acids. The germline CDR1 and CDR2 sequences are SNHLY and FYNNEI. The junction had 7 bases not matched to a gene; V was cut back by 4 bases and J by 5 bases. CDR3 residues: CASSVDREWTGELFF. For the CDR3, the DNA is TGTGCCAGCAGTGTTGACAGGGAATGGACCGGGGAGCTGTTTTTT.

The table lists this clonotype with many counts. The chain recombines TRBV5-1 with TRBJ2-7, with a tentative D call TRBD1 (5 bases). This CDR3 has 14 amino acids. Trimming removed 2 bases at V and 4 bases at J, with 13 bases between. CDR1 is SGHRS, CDR2 YFSETQ, per germline. The CDR3 DNA is TGCGCCAGCAGCTTAGACAGTGATCGGTACGAGCAGTACTTC. It translates to CASSLDSDRYEQYF.

This clonotype was picked up a small number of times. The chain uses TRBV27 and TRBJ2-1; 8 bases fit TRBD2. The CDR3 runs 18 residues. Trimming at V came to 2 bases and at J to 5 bases, leaving 14 bases not matched to a gene. Germline V gene sequence: CDR1 MNHEY, CDR2 SMNVEV (reference sequence). Written as DNA, the CDR3 is TGTGCCAGCAGTTTAGCGGGAGGCATTCGTGGGACTGACAATGAGCAGTTCTTC. This sequence encodes CASSLAGGIRGTDNEQFF.

The chain uses TRBV7-8 and TRBJ2-3; D is unclear. V was clipped by 4 bases and J by 3 bases, with 11 bases between them. Germline V gene sequence: CDR1 SGHVS, CDR2 FQNEAQ. The CDR3 runs to 14 residues. CDR3 in amino acids: CASSYDPETDTQYF. CDR3 nucleotides: TGTGCCAGCAGCTACGATCCAGAAACAGATACGCAGTATTTT.

The J gene is TRBJ2-7, the V gene TRBV29-1, with D unclear. Germline V lookup: CDR1 SQVTM, CDR2 ANQGSEA. V shed 4 bases and J shed 2 bases, with 9 bases lying between them. CDR3 size: 12 residues. In nucleotides, the CDR3 is TGCAGCGTTGCGACACTTACCTACGAGCAGTACTTC. Translated: CSVATLTYEQYF.

This clonotype appeared a single time. J is TRBJ2-1 and V is TRBV19, with no clear D. With 4 bases removed from V and 2 bases from J, the gap between germline ends came to 6 bases. The V gene's germline CDR1 is LNHDA and CDR2 SQIVND (reference sequence). The CDR3 has 13 residues. This CDR3 is CASSTSPYNEQFF. The CDR3 DNA is TGTGCCAGTAGTACCTCCCCCTACAATGAGCAGTTCTTC. The whole variable domain, remainder taken from reference TRBV19 and TRBJ2-1, is DGGITQSPKYLFRKEGQNVTLSCEQNLNHDAMYWYRQDPGQGLRLIYYSQIVNDFQKGDIAEGYSVSREKKESFPLTVTSAQKNPTAFYLCASSTSPYNEQFFGPGTRLTVL.

The V and J genes are TRBV29-1 and TRBJ2-3; D is unresolved. V was shortened by 1 base and J by 1 base, with 6 bases between the two germline ends. Germline V gives CDR1 SQVTM, CDR2 ANQGSEA. This CDR3 comprises 13 residues. The CDR3 loop reads CSVEGVGTDTQYF. The CDR3 DNA reads as TGCAGCGTTGAAGGGGTCGGCACAGATACGCAGTATTTT.